Below are 4 T cell receptor beta chains sequenced from a single sample in a study of blood T cell repertoires in COVID-19. Generated by immunoSEQ multiplex PCR, the TCRdb table keeps only in-frame clones and is missing some. The sample lists 110,000 to 150,000 clones, around 89% occurring once. Sequences were obtained from peripheral blood. These receptors all stem from a woman of 80 years or more with acute or convalescent COVID-19.

The V gene is TRBV28, the J gene TRBJ1-1, with a possible D match to TRBD1 (6 bases). The V end lost 2 bases, the J end lost 2 bases, and 15 bases lay between the germline ends. The CDR3 has 16 amino acids. From germline, CDR1 is MDHEN and CDR2 SYDVKM. The CDR3 sequence: CASSLNQGGDNTEAFF. DNA for the CDR3: TGTGCCAGCAGTTTAAATCAAGGGGGGGATAACACTGAAGCTTTCTTT.

This chain connects TRBV5-1 to TRBJ2-5; 9 bases align to TRBD2. V was pared by 0 bases and J by 1 base, with 4 bases of the junction left unmatched. Germline CDR1 and CDR2: SGHRS and YFSETQ. CDR3 length equals 16 residues. The CDR3 loop is CASSLGPSGAQETQYF. CDR3 nucleotides: TGCGCCAGCAGCTTGGGCCCTAGCGGGGCCCAAGAGACCCAGTACTTC.

The chain is built from TRBV5-6 and TRBJ1-6; D call uncertain. The V gene lost 3 bases and the J gene lost 9 bases, with 13 bases spanning the gap. Germline values: CDR1 SGHDT, CDR2 YYEEEE. CDR3 size: 14 residues. The CDR3 protein is CASSSIRRGSPLHF. The CDR3 nucleotides read TGTGCCAGCAGCTCGATCCGTCGGGGTTCACCCCTCCACTTT.

This chain joins TRBV7-9 and TRBJ1-1; D remains ambiguous. Trimming pared 1 base from V and 11 bases from J, leaving 17 bases between. The CDR3 sequence is 14 residues long. Germline V CDR1 and CDR2: SEHNR, FQNEAQ (reference sequence). Here the CDR3 reads CASSLDVGRAIAFF. In DNA, the CDR3 is TGTGCCAGCAGCTTAGACGTGGGGAGGGCGATCGCTTTCTTT.